This entry concerns a single T cell receptor (beta chain). Its antigen remains unknown. Joint extraction of RNA and DNA used 20-30 mg of bulk tissue that was unsorted. This entry is derived from a study of tumor-infiltrating lymphocytes in primary liver carcinoma. Study-wide findings and caveats: Just about 7-24% of leading clones were found in every one of five regions. The 250 largest clones made up significantly more of tumor than blood repertoires (p = 0.039).

The junction had 7 bases not matched to a gene; V was cut back by 0 bases and J by 9 bases. The CDR3 has 15 amino acids. CDR1 and CDR2 from the germline V gene are MGHRA and YSYEKL. Making TCR beta cDNA involved roughly 0.55 ug total RNA and a constant-region primer. Three nested multiplex PCR rounds of slightly modified ARM-PCR generated TCR beta libraries. Use of TRBV1-TRBV30 forward primers with a C-beta reverse primer characterized the first two PCR rounds, which lasted roughly 9 cycles each. Each CDR3 protein is one row after TCRdb ran MiXCR on the multiplex PCR reads. In the table there are 95,000 to 100,000 distinct CDR3 sequences, about 67% of which are singletons.

This sequence originates from a woman aged 60-70 years with primary liver carcinoma and hepatitis B virus infection. The sample comprised liver tumor tissue from sampling region 2. The subset was: tumor region T2, inferior pole. V is TRBV4-1 and J is TRBJ2-1; 8 positions match TRBD2. This CDR3 reads CASSQDVSGVREQFF. DNA for the CDR3: TGCGCCAGCAGCCAAGATGTTAGCGGGGTGCGTGAGCAGTTCTTC.